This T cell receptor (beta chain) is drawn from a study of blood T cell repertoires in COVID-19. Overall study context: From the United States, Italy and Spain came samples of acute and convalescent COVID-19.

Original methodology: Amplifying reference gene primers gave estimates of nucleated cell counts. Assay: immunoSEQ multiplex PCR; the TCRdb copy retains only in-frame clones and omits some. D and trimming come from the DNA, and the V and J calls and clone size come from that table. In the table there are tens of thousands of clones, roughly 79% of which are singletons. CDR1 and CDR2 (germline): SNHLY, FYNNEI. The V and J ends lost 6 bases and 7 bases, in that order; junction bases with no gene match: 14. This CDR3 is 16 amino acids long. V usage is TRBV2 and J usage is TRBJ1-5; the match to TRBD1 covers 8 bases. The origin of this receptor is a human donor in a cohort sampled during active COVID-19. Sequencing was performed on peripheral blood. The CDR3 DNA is TGTGCCAGCAGCGGCTTTATTAACGACAGGGGACAGCCCCAGCATTTT. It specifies CASSGFINDRGQPQHF.